The 2 T cell receptor beta chains listed next were all sequenced from one sample in a study of T cells in Graves' hyperthyroidism and ophthalmopathy. RNA transcripts gave rise to amplified TCR beta CDR3 regions. HTBI primers were employed in a first-round RT-PCR of the TCR CDR3. TCRdb itself ran the multiplex PCR reads through MiXCR, one entry per CDR3 protein. The sample shows about 350,000 distinct CDR3 sequences, roughly 13% of them seen only once. Sequencing used blood. The receptors stem from a woman aged 25 to 39 with Graves' hyperthyroidism.

This clonotype was observed a handful of times. This sequence joins TRBV30 and TRBJ1-4; maybe TRBD1 (5 bases). This CDR3 contains 15 residues. V lost 1 base and J 7 bases, leaving 16 bases between the germline ends. CDR1 is GTSNPN, CDR2 SVGIG, per germline (reference sequence). DNA of the CDR3: TGTGCCTGGAGTGGACTTGGGACTTCGGGTGAAAAACTGTTTTTT. Amino acid sequence: CAWSGLGTSGEKLFF. Looking up the rest from reference TRBV30 and TRBJ1-4 gives the full variable domain: SQTIHQWPATLVQPVGSPLSLECTVEGTSNPNLYWYRQAAGRGLQLLFYSVGIGQISSEVPQNLSASRPQDRQFILSSKKLLLSDSGFYLCAWSGLGTSGEKLFFGSGTQLSVL.

This clonotype has just a few counts. This rearrangement joins TRBV27 to TRBJ2-7; 8 bases align to TRBD2. This CDR3 spans 13 amino acids. Germline V lookup: CDR1 MNHEY, CDR2 SMNVEV (reference sequence). V was clipped by 6 bases and J by 7 bases; unmatched bases: 8. The CDR3: CASREAGVSEQYF. Here the CDR3 DNA reads TGTGCCAGCAGGGAAGCGGGAGTTAGTGAGCAGTACTTC.